The source of this T cell receptor (beta chain) is a study of blood T cell repertoires in COVID-19. About the study: There were acute and convalescent COVID-19 samples, and they came from the United States, Italy and Spain.

Using immunoSEQ multiplex PCR, the repertoire was profiled, and TCRdb retains in-frame clones only, with some absent. The repertoire has roughly 140,000 clones, around 85% of them found once; the top ten carry 6.2%. Enrollees, about 18 to 89 years old, lived in around 23 US areas. Recovered status applied to Cohort 3 donors who had two consecutive negative PCRs. It also applied to those with clearance or with symptom resolution. CDR1 and CDR2 from the germline V gene are SGDLS and YYNGEE. V was clipped by 3 bases and J by 8 bases; unmatched bases: 6. The CDR3 consists of 13 residues. The specimen sequenced was PBMCs or T cells enriched from blood (not recorded which). The chain joins TRBV9 to TRBJ1-2; 8 nucleotides agree with TRBD1. The sequence was obtained from a woman in her forties who had recovered from COVID-19. The chain's CDR3 is CASSAGDRRGYTF. DNA of the CDR3: TGTGCCAGCAGCGCAGGGGACAGGCGCGGCTACACCTTC.